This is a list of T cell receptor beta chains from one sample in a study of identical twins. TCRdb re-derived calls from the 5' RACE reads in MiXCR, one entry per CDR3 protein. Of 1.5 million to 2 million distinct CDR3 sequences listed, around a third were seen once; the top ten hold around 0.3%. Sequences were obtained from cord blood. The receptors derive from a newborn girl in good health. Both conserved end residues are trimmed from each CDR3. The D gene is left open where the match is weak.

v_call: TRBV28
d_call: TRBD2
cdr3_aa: ASRTSGTFGEQY

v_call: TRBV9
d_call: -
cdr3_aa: ASSVGGYNSPLH

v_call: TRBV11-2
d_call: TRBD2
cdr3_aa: ASSLDILAGSGTGELF

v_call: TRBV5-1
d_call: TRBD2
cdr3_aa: ASSLKGGSTYEQY

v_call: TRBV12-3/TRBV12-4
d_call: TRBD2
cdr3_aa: ASSTSSGISEQF

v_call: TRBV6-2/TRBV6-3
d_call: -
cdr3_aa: ASSYLGRPCEQY

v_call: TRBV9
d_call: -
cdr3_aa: ASSAPVGGYGYT

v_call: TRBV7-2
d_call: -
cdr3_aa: ASSLNSGAYEQY

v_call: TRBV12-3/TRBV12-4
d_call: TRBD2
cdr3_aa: VSSFWILAGIFSYNEQF

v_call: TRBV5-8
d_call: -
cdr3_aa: ASSFEGANTGELF

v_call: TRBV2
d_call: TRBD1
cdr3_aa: ASRLIQGQPQH

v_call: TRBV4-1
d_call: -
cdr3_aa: ASSQDSYNQPQH

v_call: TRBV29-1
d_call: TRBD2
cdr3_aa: SVAGSLSYNEQF

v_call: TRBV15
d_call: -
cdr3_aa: ATSRDFGSNEQF

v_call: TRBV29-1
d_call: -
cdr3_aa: SVEDPRQSSYNEQF

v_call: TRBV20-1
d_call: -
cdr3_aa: SARSGPYNEQF

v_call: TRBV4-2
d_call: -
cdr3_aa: ASSQDRRFSNQPQH

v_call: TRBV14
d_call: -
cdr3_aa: ASSHEGLGGYT

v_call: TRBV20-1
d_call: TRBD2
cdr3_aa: SAPRTSGGTGELF

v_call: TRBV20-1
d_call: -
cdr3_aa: SARTQGYTEAF

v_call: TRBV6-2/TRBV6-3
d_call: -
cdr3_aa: ASRKTTYNEQF

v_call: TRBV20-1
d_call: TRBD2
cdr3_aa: SASQRENTDTQY

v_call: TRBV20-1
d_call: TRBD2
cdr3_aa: SADSGSSYNEQF

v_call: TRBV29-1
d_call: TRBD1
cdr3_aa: SVSWRASGGFYYSYT

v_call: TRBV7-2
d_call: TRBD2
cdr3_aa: ASSLTSGPNIQY

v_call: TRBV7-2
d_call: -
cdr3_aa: ASSLVAGWAGNTIY